What follows are 16 T cell receptor beta chains derived from one specimen sequenced in a study of cytomegalovirus exposure and HLA in healthy donors. The PCR employed 60 Vbeta primers together with 13 Jbeta primers. Method: immunoSEQ multiplex PCR; TCRdb's copy keeps in-frame clones and lacks some. The sample carries 150,000 to 200,000 clones, around four fifths recorded once. Material for sequencing was PBMCs. Receptors were obtained from a man younger than 40 in good health and CMV-seronegative.

V gene TRBV10-1 combines with J gene TRBJ2-5; 9 nucleotides agree with TRBD2. TRBJ2-7 explains the end of the DNA better; the J call may be wrong. CDR1 and CDR2 from the germline V gene are WNHNN and SYGVQD (reference sequence). The CDR3 totals 15 residues. The CDR3 nucleotides are TGCGCCAGCAGTGAAAGTCTAGCGGGAAACTACGAGCAGTACTTC. This encodes CASSESLAGNYEQYF.

The CDR3 here is CASSERRTNYEQYF. DNA of the CDR3: TGTGCCAGCAGTGAACGAAGGACTAACTACGAGCAGTACTTC. The chain combines TRBV2 with TRBJ2-7; TRBD2 is a possible D gene (6 bases). The CDR3 runs to 14 residues. Per the germline V gene, CDR1 is SNHLY and CDR2 is FYNNEI. Trimming removed 2 bases at V and 3 bases at J, with 11 bases between.

The chain employs TRBV7-2 and TRBJ2-2; maybe TRBD1 (6 bases). The CDR3 loop spans 13 amino acids. From germline, CDR1 is SGHTA and CDR2 FQGNSA. Trimming removed 8 bases at V and 1 base at J, with 8 bases between. CDR3 protein: CASGGQNTGELFF. CDR3 nucleotides: TGTGCCAGCGGGGGACAGAACACCGGGGAGCTGTTTTTT.

The DNA of the CDR3 is TGTGCCAGCAGTGAAAGGGCTAGCGGAAACACCGGGGAGCTGTTTTTT. Its translation: CASSERASGNTGELFF. The gene calls are TRBV6-1 and TRBJ2-2, with 7 nucleotides matching TRBD2. Germline V gene sequence: CDR1 MNHNS, CDR2 SASEGT. With 2 bases clipped from V and 2 bases from J, the junction kept 5 bases outside the gene matches. The CDR3 totals 16 residues.

The chain joins TRBV19 to TRBJ1-5, with TRBD1 matching over 8 bases. The ends lost 4 bases at V and 6 bases at J; junction bases unmatched: 8. This CDR3 is 15 amino acids long. Germline V gene data show CDR1 as LNHDA and CDR2 as SQIVND (reference sequence). In DNA, the CDR3 is TGTGCCAGTAGTACAAGGACAGGGTGGACTCAGCCCCAGCATTTT. The encoded protein is CASSTRTGWTQPQHF.

This clone has more than one count but fewer than ten. The chain has TRBV5-1 and TRBJ1-4; D call uncertain. The germline V and J ends were trimmed by 2 bases and 3 bases, with 17 bases remaining between them. The CDR3 sequence is 17 residues long. CDR1 and CDR2 (germline): SGHRS, YFSETQ. CDR3 bases: TGCGCCAGCAGCTTAGACCCCCCCTCCGGGGCTAATGAAAAACTGTTTTTT. Protein: CASSLDPPSGANEKLFF.

In DNA, the CDR3 is TGTGCCAGCAGCGCCAATCCGGGACAGGGAAACACCATATATTTT. As protein: CASSANPGQGNTIYF. The chain recombines TRBV7-2 with TRBJ1-3, with TRBD1 identical over 7 bases. Germline CDR1 is SGHTA and CDR2 is FQGNSA. V gave up 5 bases and J gave up 4 bases; unmatched junction bases: 8. The CDR3 is 15 residues long. Combining the CDR3 with reference TRBV7-2 and TRBJ1-3 gives the whole variable domain GAGVSQSPSNKVTEKGKDVELRCDPISGHTALYWYRQSLGQGLEFLIYFQGNSAPDKSGLPSDRFSAERTGGSVSTLTIQRTQQEDSAVYLCASSANPGQGNTIYFGEGSWLTVV.

This clone occurred once. The chain couples TRBV18 to TRBJ1-3; a possible D gene is TRBD1 (6 bases). This CDR3 spans 16 amino acids. CDR1 KGHSH and CDR2 LQKENI come from the germline V gene. V was cut by 1 base and J by 4 bases, with 14 bases left in between. The chain's CDR3 is CASSPQKTGEGNTIYF. CDR3 bases: TGTGCCAGCTCACCACAAAAGACAGGAGAAGGAAACACCATATATTTT.

This clone was seen a handful of times. CDR3 residues: CSVGAGAQPQHF. The CDR3 DNA sequence: TGCAGCGTCGGGGCAGGGGCTCAGCCCCAGCATTTT. The genes are TRBV29-1 and TRBJ1-5, with TRBD1 as a possible D gene (6 bases). The CDR3 consists of 12 residues. Germline values: CDR1 SQVTM, CDR2 ANQGSEA. Trimming shortened V by 6 bases and J by 6 bases, and 12 bases separated the two germline ends.

The table lists this clone with a few counts. The V call is TRBV19, the J call TRBJ1-2, with 8 bases fitting TRBD1. Germline V lookup: CDR1 LNHDA, CDR2 SQIVND (reference sequence). The CDR3 is 14 residues long. The junction had 16 bases not matched to a gene; V was cut back by 9 bases and J by 10 bases. CDR3 bases: TGTGCCAGCGCAACCCCTGGGACAGGCCAGGTCTACACCTTC. Protein: CASATPGTGQVYTF.

This chain connects TRBV6-4 to TRBJ1-5; possibly TRBD1 for D (5 bases). V was cut by 6 bases and J by 0 bases, with 21 bases left in between. CDR3 size: 18 residues. CDR1 and CDR2 from the germline V gene are MRHNA and SNTAGT. CDR3 sequence (DNA): TGTGCCAGCAGGTGCCGGGACTTACGGTTCGTTAGCAATCAGCCCCAGCATTTT. It codes for CASRCRDLRFVSNQPQHF.

This sequence joins TRBV28 and TRBJ2-3, with 8 bases fitting TRBD1. Germline V gene sequence: CDR1 MDHEN, CDR2 SYDVKM. The length of the CDR3 is 14 residues. V shed 6 bases, J shed 2 bases, and the junction held 4 bases outside the gene matches. The CDR3, as DNA: TGTGCCAGCAGCCCGGACAGGGCCACAGATACGCAGTATTTT. Translation: CASSPDRATDTQYF.

This chain links TRBV30 with TRBJ1-2; a possible D gene is TRBD1 (5 bases). The CDR3 contains 13 residues. The ends were cut back, 5 bases at V and 1 base at J, with 11 bases in the middle. Germline V lookup: CDR1 GTSNPN, CDR2 SVGIG (reference sequence). CDR3 nucleotide sequence: TGTGCCTGGGCCAGACAGTTTAACTATGGCTACACCTTC. It specifies CAWARQFNYGYTF.

The chain is built from TRBV28 and TRBJ2-3; tentatively, D is TRBD2 (6 bases). V was shortened by 7 bases and J by 0 bases, with 17 bases between the two germline ends. This CDR3 spans 16 amino acids. Germline assignment: CDR1 MDHEN and CDR2 SYDVKM. In nucleotides, the CDR3 is TGTGCCAGCAACCTGGAGGGCGAAACTAGCACAGATACGCAGTATTTT. Translation gives CASNLEGETSTDTQYF.

The chain is built from TRBV7-2 and TRBJ2-7, with 8 bases fitting TRBD2. V shed 11 bases, J shed 4 bases, and the junction held 10 bases outside the gene matches. This CDR3 is 13 amino acids long. Per germline, CDR1 SGHTA and CDR2 FQGNSA. The CDR3 loop reads CASRRASGYEQYF. The DNA for the CDR3 is TGTGCCTCCAGGAGGGCTAGCGGGTACGAGCAGTACTTC. The complete variable domain, with remaining parts taken from reference TRBV7-2 and TRBJ2-7, reads GAGVSQSPSNKVTEKGKDVELRCDPISGHTALYWYRQSLGQGLEFLIYFQGNSAPDKSGLPSDRFSAERTGGSVSTLTIQRTQQEDSAVYLCASRRASGYEQYFGPGTRLTVT.

This clone came up a few times. Sequence at one end of the junction differs from germline and may be a read error. The chain's CDR3 is CASSLAVTGSRTGELFF. In nucleotides, the CDR3 is TGTGCTAGCAGCTTAGCGGTGACAGGTTCTCGCACCGGGGAGCTGTTTTTT. The V gene is TRBV7-7, the J gene TRBJ2-2; D may be TRBD1 or TRBD2 (6 bases each). The V gene's germline CDR1 is SSHAT and CDR2 FNYEAQ (reference sequence). CDR3 size: 17 residues.